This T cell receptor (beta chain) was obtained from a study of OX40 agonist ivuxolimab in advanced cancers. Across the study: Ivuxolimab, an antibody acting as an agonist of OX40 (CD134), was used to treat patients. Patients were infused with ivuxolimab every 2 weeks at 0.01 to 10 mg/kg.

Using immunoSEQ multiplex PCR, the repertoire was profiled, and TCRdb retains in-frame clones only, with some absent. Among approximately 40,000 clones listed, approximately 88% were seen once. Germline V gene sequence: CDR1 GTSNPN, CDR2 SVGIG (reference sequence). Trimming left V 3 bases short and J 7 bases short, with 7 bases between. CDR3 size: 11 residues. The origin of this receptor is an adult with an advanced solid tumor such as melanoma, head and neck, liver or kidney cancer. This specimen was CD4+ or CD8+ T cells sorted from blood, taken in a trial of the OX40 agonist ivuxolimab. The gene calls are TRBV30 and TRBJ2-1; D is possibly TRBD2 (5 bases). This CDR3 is CAWRGSNEQFF. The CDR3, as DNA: TGTGCCTGGAGGGGGAGTAATGAGCAGTTCTTC.